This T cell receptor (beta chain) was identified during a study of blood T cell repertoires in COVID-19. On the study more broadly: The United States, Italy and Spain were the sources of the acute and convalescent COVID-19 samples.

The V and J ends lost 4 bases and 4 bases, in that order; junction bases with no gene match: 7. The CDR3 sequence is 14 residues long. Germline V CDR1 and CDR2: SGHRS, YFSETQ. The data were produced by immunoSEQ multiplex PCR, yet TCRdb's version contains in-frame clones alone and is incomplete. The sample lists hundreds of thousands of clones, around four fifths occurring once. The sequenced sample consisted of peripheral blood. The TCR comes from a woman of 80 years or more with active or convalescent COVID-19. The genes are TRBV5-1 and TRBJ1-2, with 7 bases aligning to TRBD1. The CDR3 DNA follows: TGCGCCAGCAGCCAGGGGGGAGATGGCTATGGCTACACCTTC. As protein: CASSQGGDGYGYTF.